Shown below are 29 T cell receptor beta chains from a single sample sequenced in a study of cytomegalovirus exposure and HLA in healthy donors. Researchers ran the PCR with 60 Vbeta and 13 Jbeta primers. Measured with immunoSEQ multiplex PCR; TCRdb has only the in-frame clones, and not every one. This sample yields 110,000 to 150,000 clones, of which roughly 9.8% are seen a single time; about 1.9% belongs to the top ten. Sequencing was done on a sample of PBMCs. The receptors shown here come from a man in his forties or fifties in good health and CMV-seronegative.

The chain links TRBV7-8 to TRBJ2-5; TRBD1 matches at 10 bases. V lost 3 bases and J lost 5; bases outside the gene matches: 3. The CDR3 runs to 14 residues. CDR1 and CDR2 from the germline V gene are SGHVS and FQNEAQ. CDR3 coding DNA: TGTGCCAGCAGCTTGACAGGGGGCATGGAGACCCAGTACTTC. Its protein product is CASSLTGGMETQYF.

This clone was picked up a small number of times. V and J are TRBV10-3 and TRBJ1-1; D remains ambiguous. This CDR3 comprises 13 residues. Germline CDR1 is ENHRY and CDR2 is SYGVKD. V lost 4 bases to trimming and J lost 0 bases, with 6 bases between them. The DNA for the CDR3 is TGTGCCATCAGTGGTCCAGTGAACACTGAAGCTTTCTTT. Its translation: CAISGPVNTEAFF.

V usage is TRBV28 and J usage is TRBJ2-2, with 12 bases that match TRBD2. Germline assignment: CDR1 MDHEN and CDR2 SYDVKM. The J segment lost 10 bases and the V segment lost 2 bases, leaving 11 bases of the junction unmatched. The length of the CDR3 is 17 residues. The CDR3 DNA reads TGTGCCAGCAGTTTAAGGACTAGCGGGATCCTGAGCGCGGAGCTGTTTTTT. As protein: CASSLRTSGILSAELFF.

The J gene is TRBJ2-4, the V gene TRBV5-4; 9 bases map to TRBD1. The CDR3 is made up of 16 amino acids. J was trimmed by 0 bases and V by 0 bases; bases with no gene match: 1. Germline CDR1 reads SGHNT; CDR2 reads YYREEE (reference sequence). The CDR3 loop is CASSLGQGVAKNIQYF. The CDR3 region has the DNA TGTGCCAGCAGCTTGGGACAGGGGGTAGCCAAAAACATTCAGTACTTC.

The chain uses TRBV9 and TRBJ2-5, with 8 nucleotides matching TRBD1. CDR1 and CDR2 (germline): SGDLS, YYNGEE. CDR3 length: 15 amino acids. J lost 4 bases, V lost 0 bases, and 5 bases had no gene match. This CDR3 is CASSVGWTGLETQYF. The CDR3 region has the DNA TGTGCCAGCAGCGTAGGTTGGACAGGGTTAGAGACCCAGTACTTC.

This clone was seen a handful of times. The chain links TRBV6-1 to TRBJ2-1; D is ambiguous. Per germline, CDR1 MNHNS and CDR2 SASEGT. Trimming removed 8 bases at V and 6 bases at J, with 14 bases between. This CDR3 comprises 13 residues. As DNA, the CDR3 is TGTGCCAGCCTGGCACGAGGCGCCAATGAGCAGTTCTTC. Translated: CASLARGANEQFF.

This chain joins TRBV4-1 and TRBJ1-3, with D perhaps TRBD1 (5 bases). The CDR3 is made up of 14 amino acids. Trimming took 0 bases from V and 4 from J, leaving 7 bases between them. Looked up from germline, CDR1 is MGHRA and CDR2 is YSYEKL. The CDR3 reads CASSQEQVGNTIYF. The CDR3 region has the DNA TGCGCCAGCAGCCAAGAACAGGTCGGAAACACCATATATTTT.

The rearrangement links TRBV30 to TRBJ1-3; possibly TRBD1 for D (5 bases). The ends were cut back, 4 bases at V and 2 bases at J, with 12 bases in the middle. CDR1 is GTSNPN, CDR2 SVGIG, per germline (reference sequence). There are 14 residues in the CDR3. In nucleotides, the CDR3 is TGTGCCTGGACCGAAAGGGGAACTGGAAACACCATATATTTT. Translation gives CAWTERGTGNTIYF.

The chain joins TRBV5-6 to TRBJ2-7; D remains unclear. The CDR3 sequence is 15 residues long. Trimming left V 3 bases short and J 1 base short, with 14 bases between. Germline-derived CDR1 and CDR2 are SGHDT and YYEEEE. CDR3 nucleotides: TGTGCCAGCAGCTCCCCCCTGACATCTTCCTACGAGCAGTACTTC. It specifies CASSSPLTSSYEQYF.

There are a few counts of this clone. The chain is built from TRBV5-1 and TRBJ1-2, with TRBD1 matching over 9 bases. V shed 3 bases, J shed 8 bases, and the junction held 8 bases outside the gene matches. The CDR3 consists of 14 residues. Germline V gives CDR1 SGHRS, CDR2 YFSETQ. DNA of the CDR3: TGCGCCAGCAGCTCGGGACAGGGAATGTACGGCTACACCTTC. It translates to CASSSGQGMYGYTF.

V and J are TRBV18 and TRBJ2-5; TRBD2 aligns across 11 bases. Unmatched junction bases numbered 12, after V lost 3 bases and J lost 0 bases. Germline loops: CDR1 KGHSH, CDR2 LQKENI. There are 19 residues in the CDR3. CDR3 nucleotides: TGTGCCAGCTCACCCCTACCCCCAACTAGCGGGGGCTACCAAGAGACCCAGTACTTC. This codes for CASSPLPPTSGGYQETQYF.

The chain is built from TRBV30 and TRBJ1-1; D possibly corresponds to TRBD1 (5 bases). The germline V gene has CDR1 GTSNPN and CDR2 SVGIG (reference sequence). The CDR3 is 13 amino acids. Deletions cut 0 bases from V and 5 bases from J, with 10 bases between. This CDR3 reads CAWSVKGRTEAFF. The CDR3 DNA follows: TGTGCCTGGAGTGTAAAGGGGAGGACTGAAGCTTTCTTT.

This clone turned up a few times. The chain couples TRBV6-1 to TRBJ2-2, with a possible D match to TRBD2 (6 bases). V was clipped by 4 bases and J by 4 bases, with 13 bases between them. CDR3 size: 15 residues. CDR1 MNHNS and CDR2 SASEGT come from the germline V gene. CDR3: CASSGERRGTGELFF. The CDR3 bases are TGTGCCAGCAGTGGGGAACGGAGGGGCACCGGGGAGCTGTTTTTT.

This clone appeared a few times. CDR3 nucleotides: TGTGCCAGTACCTTGGGGACAGACTCTGGAAACACCATATATTTT. Its translation is CASTLGTDSGNTIYF. V is TRBV19 and J is TRBJ1-3; 7 bases map to TRBD1. CDR3 size: 15 residues. With V trimmed by 7 bases and J by 0 bases, 6 bases remained unmatched. In germline, CDR1 is LNHDA, CDR2 SQIVND (reference sequence). Full variable domain (rest looked up from reference TRBV19 and TRBJ1-3): DGGITQSPKYLFRKEGQNVTLSCEQNLNHDAMYWYRQDPGQGLRLIYYSQIVNDFQKGDIAEGYSVSREKKESFPLTVTSAQKNPTAFYLCASTLGTDSGNTIYFGEGSWLTVV.

The chain carries TRBV29-1 and TRBJ2-1; 10 nucleotides align to TRBD1. V lost 6 bases to trimming and J lost 5 bases; unmatched junction nucleotides: 7. The V gene's germline CDR1 is SQVTM and CDR2 ANQGSEA. The CDR3 contains 14 residues. CDR3 coding DNA: TGCAGCGTGAGGGGGGACAGGGGCCACAATGAGCAGTTCTTC. Its translation is CSVRGDRGHNEQFF.

The genes are TRBV5-1 and TRBJ2-1, with D tentatively TRBD2 (5 bases). The germline gives CDR1 SGHRS, CDR2 YFSETQ. This CDR3 spans 13 amino acids. Trimming took 9 bases from V and 8 from J, leaving 18 bases between them. CDR3 sequence reads: CATRSGVNDEQFF. For the CDR3, the DNA is TGCGCCACCAGGTCCGGGGTGAACGATGAGCAGTTCTTC.

The chain has TRBV25-1 and TRBJ1-1; maybe TRBD1 (5 bases). The CDR3 runs to 13 residues. Germline V lookup: CDR1 MGHDK, CDR2 SYGVNS. Trimming left V 8 bases short and J 5 bases short, with 15 bases between. As DNA, the CDR3 is TGTGCCAGCGGCCTCCAGGGAGGGACTGAAGCTTTCTTT. The encoded protein is CASGLQGGTEAFF.

The chain joins TRBV6-5 to TRBJ2-1; D is unresolved. The germline V and J ends were trimmed by 5 bases and 8 bases, with 10 bases remaining between them. The CDR3 runs 12 residues. The germline V gene encodes CDR1 MNHEY and CDR2 SVGAGI. The CDR3 region is CASSPLSHEQFF. The DNA of the CDR3 is TGTGCCAGCAGTCCACTCTCCCATGAGCAGTTCTTC.

The chain links TRBV6-4 to TRBJ2-2; a weak D match, TRBD2 (5 bases). Trimming shortened V by 4 bases and J by 4 bases, and 13 bases separated the two germline ends. The CDR3 extends over 15 amino acids. Germline loops: CDR1 MRHNA, CDR2 SNTAGT. The CDR3 bases are TGTGCCAGCAGTGCCGACCGGGCGGGCACCGGGGAGCTGTTTTTT. As protein: CASSADRAGTGELFF.

The V gene is TRBV16, the J gene TRBJ1-5; D unresolved. This CDR3 spans 13 amino acids. Germline values: CDR1 KGHSY, CDR2 FQNENV. V was trimmed by 3 bases and J by 4 bases, leaving 7 bases between them. For the CDR3, the DNA is TGTGCCAGCAGCCAGTACAAGAATCAGCCCCAGCATTTT. Amino acid sequence: CASSQYKNQPQHF.

The genes are TRBV30 and TRBJ1-1, with 7 nucleotides matching TRBD1. Germline V gene data show CDR1 as GTSNPN and CDR2 as SVGIG (reference sequence). This CDR3 spans 13 amino acids. V dropped 4 bases and J dropped 4; count of bases not matched to a gene: 6. CDR3 in DNA: TGTGCCTGGACCCGTAACAGGGGCACTGAAGCTTTCTTT. The encoded protein is CAWTRNRGTEAFF.

Only a few counts were recorded for this clone. This rearrangement joins TRBV18 to TRBJ1-6; perhaps TRBD1 as D (5 bases). This CDR3 has 15 amino acids. Trimming left V 2 bases short and J 9 bases short, with 14 bases between. Germline V gives CDR1 KGHSH, CDR2 LQKENI. The CDR3 DNA sequence: TGTGCCAGCTCACCAAGCGGGGGTGGTGGTTCACCCCTCCACTTT. Protein sequence: CASSPSGGGGSPLHF. The full variable domain, rest sourced from reference TRBV18 and TRBJ1-6, is NAGVMQNPRHLVRRRGQEARLRCSPMKGHSHVYWYRQLPEEGLKFMVYLQKENIIDESGMPKERFSAEFPKEGPSILRIQQVVRGDSAAYFCASSPSGGGGSPLHFGNGTRLTVT.

V gene TRBV18 combines with J gene TRBJ1-1; tentative D call: TRBD1 (5 bases). CDR1 is KGHSH, CDR2 LQKENI, per germline. With 3 bases removed from V and 1 base from J, the gap between germline ends came to 9 bases. CDR3 length equals 14 residues. The CDR3 sequence is CASSPRGGNTEAFF. The CDR3 region has the DNA TGTGCCAGCTCACCGCGGGGGGGGAACACTGAAGCTTTCTTT.

The V gene is TRBV7-9, the J gene TRBJ1-2; D gene uncertain. The CDR3 covers 11 residues. CDR1 is SEHNR, CDR2 FQNEAQ, per germline (reference sequence). The ends were cut back, 2 bases at V and 7 bases at J, with 5 bases in the middle. The CDR3 bases are TGTGCCAGCAGCTTACTCCCTGGCTACACCTTC. Translated, it gives CASSLLPGYTF.

This sequence joins TRBV5-1 and TRBJ1-3; D not certain. The CDR3 consists of 18 residues. V lost 1 base and J 0 bases, leaving 17 bases between the germline ends. CDR1 and CDR2 from the germline V gene are SGHRS and YFSETQ. CDR3 sequence reads: CASSLSSVATSSGNTIYF. The CDR3 DNA reads as TGCGCCAGCAGCTTGAGCTCCGTGGCGACAAGCTCTGGAAACACCATATATTTT.

The chain has TRBV7-2 and TRBJ1-1, with D unresolved. The germline V gene encodes CDR1 SGHTA and CDR2 FQGNSA. V shed 3 bases and J shed 10 bases, with 12 bases lying between them. The CDR3 consists of 12 residues. CDR3 nucleotide sequence: TGTGCCAGCAGCTTCCCCGGCGGTACAGCTTTCTTT. Protein sequence: CASSFPGGTAFF.

Many counts were recorded for this clone. This chain links TRBV2 with TRBJ2-7; 7 bases fit TRBD1. Germline trimming cut 8 bases from V and 2 bases from J; bases unmatched to any gene: 9. CDR3 length: 14 residues. Germline values: CDR1 SNHLY, CDR2 FYNNEI. This chain's CDR3 is CASWFPGQTYEQYF. In nucleotides, the CDR3 is TGTGCCAGCTGGTTCCCGGGACAGACCTACGAGCAGTACTTC.

This clone appeared a few times. The chain combines TRBV6-1 with TRBJ1-5; D is possibly TRBD1 (6 bases). Germline CDR1 is MNHNS and CDR2 is SASEGT. V lost 5 bases, J lost 5 bases, and 10 bases lay in between. The CDR3 length is 13 residues. CDR3 region: CASSQGYYQPQHF. For the CDR3, the DNA is TGTGCCAGCAGTCAGGGGTATTATCAGCCCCAGCATTTT.

This clone appeared a few times. The chain is built from TRBV7-9 and TRBJ1-1, with a possible D match to TRBD1 (6 bases). The germline V gene encodes CDR1 SEHNR and CDR2 FQNEAQ (reference sequence). This CDR3 region has 17 residues. Trimming cost V 5 bases and J 3 bases, with 22 bases left between them. CDR3 residues: CASSGRVNRQVDTEAFF. In nucleotides, the CDR3 is TGTGCCAGCAGCGGAAGGGTCAACCGACAGGTCGACACTGAAGCTTTCTTT.